This paragraph covers one TCR beta chain sequence. Its antigen is not known. The data were taken from a study of T cells in Graves' hyperthyroidism and ophthalmopathy. Study-level points and caveats: Model output signaled ophthalmopathy a median around 5.9 months ahead of onset.

It was RNA transcripts that yielded the amplified TCR beta CDR3 regions. Initially, a first-round RT-PCR of the TCR CDR3 employed the HTBI primer set. MiXCR, applied by TCRdb to the multiplex PCR reads, yields one record per CDR3 protein. The table has hundreds of thousands of distinct CDR3 sequences, roughly 37% seen once. Graves' hyperthyroidism was deemed stable absent ophthalmopathy progression within 18 months. Newly diagnosed patients aged 18 to 65 had hyperthyroidism of under 2 months' duration. Uncontrolled infection, other autoimmune disease, pregnancy or lactation barred patients from enrollment. V gave up 10 bases and J gave up 7 bases, with 16 bases separating them. The CDR3 has 13 residues. The V gene's germline CDR1 is LNHDA and CDR2 SQIVND (reference sequence).

The material sequenced was blood. This receptor was identified in a man aged 18 to 30 with Graves' hyperthyroidism. This chain uses TRBV19 with TRBJ1-4; possibly TRBD1 for D (5 bases). The CDR3 loop reads CATRSWGGEKLFF. The CDR3, as DNA: TGTGCCACTCGAAGTTGGGGGGGTGAAAAACTGTTTTTT.